The rows below give T cell receptor beta chains drawn from one sample of a study of T cell changes during pregnancy in multiple sclerosis. Repertoires were generated with immunoSEQ multiplex PCR, while TCRdb's copy carries only in-frame clones and drops some. This repertoire shows roughly 85,000 clones, roughly nine tenths found once; its top ten account for 2.5% to 3%. The source was peripheral blood, collected in the first trimester of pregnancy. The source of these receptors is a female donor with multiple sclerosis, enrolled in a pregnancy study. CDR3s include the opening cysteine and the closing phenylalanine or tryptophan. The D gene is left open where the match is weak. The size field is filled for only some rows; it gives once, few, many or a size class.

d_gene	v_gene	abundance	j_gene	CDR3aa	CDR3nt
TRBD1	TRBV5-4	.	TRBJ2-2	CASSQAGTGRTGELFF	TGTGCCAGCAGCCAAGCCGGGACAGGGAGGACCGGGGAGCTGTTTTTT
TRBD1	TRBV15	once	TRBJ2-7	CATSRDLSGTVTYEQYF	TGTGCCACCAGCAGAGATCTTTCGGGGACAGTTACCTACGAGCAGTACTTC
.	TRBV29-1	.	TRBJ2-7	CSVEAGSSYEQYF	TGCAGCGTTGAAGCCGGGAGCTCCTACGAGCAGTACTTC
.	TRBV5-1	.	TRBJ1-1	CASSVTGNTEAFF	TGCGCCAGCAGCGTGACAGGCAACACTGAAGCTTTCTTT
.	TRBV27	.	TRBJ2-7	CASSLSPRGSYEQYF	TGTGCCAGCAGTCTATCCCCCCGGGGCTCCTACGAGCAGTACTTC
TRBD2	TRBV7-8	once	TRBJ2-3	CASSLGLRGESTDTQYF	TGTGCCAGCAGCTTAGGGCTGCGGGGGGAGAGCACAGATACGCAGTATTTT
TRBD1	TRBV6-5	once	TRBJ2-7	CASSYSGTGSYGQYF	TGTGCCAGCAGTTACTCCGGGACAGGTTCCTACGGGCAGTACTTC
.	TRBV4-2	.	TRBJ2-7	CASSQGPHYEQYF	TGTGCCAGCAGCCAAGGGCCCCACTACGAGCAGTACTTC
.	TRBV6-5	.	TRBJ2-2	CASSSRPQGFTGELFF	TGTGCCAGCAGTTCCAGACCACAGGGCTTCACCGGGGAGCTGTTTTTT
.	TRBV11-3	.	TRBJ1-2	CASSLVLGAPPYGYTF	TGTGCCAGCAGCTTAGTACTGGGGGCTCCACCCTATGGCTACACCTTC
TRBD1	TRBV7-2	.	TRBJ2-6	CASSRDRAGANVLTF	TGTGCCAGCAGCCGGGACAGGGCTGGGGCCAACGTCCTGACTTTC
.	TRBV5-4	.	TRBJ2-3	CASSLAPGVGSTDTQYF	TGTGCCAGCAGCTTGGCCCCCGGAGTCGGAAGCACAGATACGCAGTATTTT
TRBD1	TRBV28	once	TRBJ2-5	CASSRTTGRETQYF	TGTGCCAGCAGTCGAACGACAGGGCGAGAGACCCAGTACTTC
.	TRBV2	.	TRBJ2-7	CASSEGSGRLYEQYF	TGTGCCAGCAGTGAGGGTTCCGGGAGACTCTACGAGCAGTACTTC
.	TRBV27	.	TRBJ2-5	CASRPGGAARRETQYF	TGTGCCAGCAGGCCCGGGGGAGCGGCCCGTCGAGAGACCCAGTACTTC
.	TRBV5-1	.	TRBJ1-3	CASSFTGISGNTIYF	TGCGCCAGCAGCTTCACAGGGATCTCTGGAAACACCATATATTTT
TRBD1	TRBV7-3	.	TRBJ2-3	CASSLGQGRRTDTQYF	TGTGCCAGCAGCCTAGGACAGGGAAGACGCACAGATACGCAGTATTTT
.	TRBV19	.	TRBJ1-4	CASSILQAATIKLFF	TGTGCCAGTAGTATCCTACAGGCGGCGACGATCAAACTGTTTTTT
TRBD1	TRBV30	once	TRBJ1-6	CAWTPQGAGDSPLHF	TGTGCCTGGACCCCTCAGGGGGCGGGGGATTCACCCCTCCACTTT
TRBD2	TRBV2	.	TRBJ2-5	CASTPTGLAAETQYF	TGTGCCAGCACCCCTACGGGACTAGCGGCAGAGACCCAGTACTTC
.	TRBV28	.	TRBJ1-5	CASSLSRININQPQHF	TGTGCCAGCAGTTTAAGCAGGATCAATATCAATCAGCCCCAGCATTTT
.	TRBV5-1	once	TRBJ2-2	CASSLGGANTGELFF	TGCGCCAGCAGCTTGGGGGGGGCGAACACCGGGGAGCTGTTTTTT
.	TRBV5-1	once	TRBJ1-1	CASSLGAPNTEAFF	TGCGCCAGCAGCTTAGGGGCGCCGAACACTGAAGCTTTCTTT